These T cell receptor beta chains were read from a single sample in a study of blood T cell repertoires in COVID-19. TCRdb's table, derived via immunoSEQ multiplex PCR, lists solely in-frame clones and lacks some. Here the sample spans 80,000 to 95,000 clones, around 90% being singletons. The sequencing sample was made of peripheral blood. The origin of the receptors is a human donor with active COVID-19. The donor label of this sample is uncertain. Both conserved end residues are part of each CDR3. A D gene is named only where the DNA matches it firmly. Only part of the rows carry a size: once, few, many, or a class if the clone is expanded.

D | size | J | V | DNA | CDR3
TRBD2 | . | TRBJ2-5 | TRBV3-1/TRBV3-2 | TGTGCCAGCAGCTCATTAGCGGGGCTGGAGACCCAGTACTTC | CASSSLAGLETQYF
TRBD1 | . | TRBJ2-3 | TRBV5-1 | TGCGCCAGCAGCTCGGACAGGGCCCCAGATACGCAGTATTTT | CASSSDRAPDTQYF
TRBD2 | few | TRBJ2-3 | TRBV6-4 | TGTGCCAGCAGTGAGCGGGGGGGCACAGATACGCAGTATTTT | CASSERGGTDTQYF
TRBD2 | . | TRBJ2-3 | TRBV24-1 | TGTGCCACCAGTAGCACTAGCGGGGGAGATACGCAGTATTTT | CATSSTSGGDTQYF
. | . | TRBJ1-1 | TRBV18 | TGTGCCAGCTCACCATCCGAACAGCTTGAAGCTTTCTTT | CASSPSEQLEAFF
. | . | TRBJ2-7 | TRBV5-1 | TGCGCCAGCAGTTCCGTTCAGGGGCTAAGGCACGAGCAGTACTTC | CASSSVQGLRHEQYF
TRBD1 | . | TRBJ2-5 | TRBV5-1 | TGCGCCAGCAGCGGGTACCTCGACAGGGGGCTTGGAGAGACCCAGTACTTC | CASSGYLDRGLGETQYF
. | . | TRBJ2-2 | TRBV2 | TGTGCCAGCAGCTCCGTGGGCAGGGTCGGGTACACCGGGGAGCTGTTTTTT | CASSSVGRVGYTGELFF
. | once | TRBJ1-2 | TRBV6-5 | TGTGCCAGCAGTCCCCGACAGGTTTCTAACTATGGCTACACCTTC | CASSPRQVSNYGYTF
TRBD1 | . | TRBJ1-2 | TRBV19 | TGTGCCAGTGGAGGACTCCCGGGACAGGGGGGCTACACCTTC | CASGGLPGQGGYTF
. | . | TRBJ2-6 | TRBV6-5 | TGTGCCAGCACGGCGGTCTCGGAGGGGACCAACGTCCTGACTTTC | CASTAVSEGTNVLTF
TRBD1 | . | TRBJ2-7 | TRBV5-1 | TGCGCCAGCAGCTTCGGGACAGGGTCCGACGAGCAGTACTTC | CASSFGTGSDEQYF